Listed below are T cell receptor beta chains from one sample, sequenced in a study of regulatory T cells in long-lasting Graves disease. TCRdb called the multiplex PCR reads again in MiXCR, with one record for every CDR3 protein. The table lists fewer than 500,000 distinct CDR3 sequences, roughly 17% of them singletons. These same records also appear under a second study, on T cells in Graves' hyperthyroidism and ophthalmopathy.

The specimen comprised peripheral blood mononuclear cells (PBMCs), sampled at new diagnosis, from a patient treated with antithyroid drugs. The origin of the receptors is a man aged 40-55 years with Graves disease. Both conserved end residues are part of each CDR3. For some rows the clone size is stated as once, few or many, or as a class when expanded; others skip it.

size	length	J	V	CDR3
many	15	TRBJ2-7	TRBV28	CASSFSDRVLYEQYF
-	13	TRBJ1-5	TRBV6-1	CASSEAQNQPQHF
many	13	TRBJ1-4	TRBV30	CAWSVQKNEKLFF
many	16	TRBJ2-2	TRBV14	CASSQDYGRFTGELFF
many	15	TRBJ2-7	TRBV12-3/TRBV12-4	CASSPTGQAPYEQYF
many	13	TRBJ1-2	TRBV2	CASSERGTYGYTF
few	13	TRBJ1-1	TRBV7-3	CASQQVMNTEAFF
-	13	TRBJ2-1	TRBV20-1	CSATNLRDRDPFF
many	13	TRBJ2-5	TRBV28	CASTQGGIETQYF
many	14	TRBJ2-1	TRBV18	CASSPGPRRDEQFF
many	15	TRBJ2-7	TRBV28	CASNMGGLSPYEQYF
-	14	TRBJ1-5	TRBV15	CATSRDDRGQPQHF
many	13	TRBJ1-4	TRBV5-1	CASRDRGSEKLFF
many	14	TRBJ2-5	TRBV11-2	CASSLVVLRETQYF
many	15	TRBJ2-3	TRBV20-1	CSAASLGLSTDTQYF
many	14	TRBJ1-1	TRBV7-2	CASSFRGWGTEAFF
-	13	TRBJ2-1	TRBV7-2	CASSGGSHNEQFF
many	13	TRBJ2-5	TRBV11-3	CASSLVGFETQYF
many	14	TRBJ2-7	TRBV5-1	CASSLGLAGVEQYF
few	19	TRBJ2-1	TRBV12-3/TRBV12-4	CASSSGGTGELWSYNEQFF
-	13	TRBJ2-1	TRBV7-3	CASSPDGNNEQFF
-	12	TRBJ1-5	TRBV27	CASSPPNQPQHF
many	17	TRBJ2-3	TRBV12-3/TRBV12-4	CASRPGLAGSRTDTQYF
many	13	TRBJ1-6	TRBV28	CASSRPGFSPLHF
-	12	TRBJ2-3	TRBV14	CASSQERRTQYF
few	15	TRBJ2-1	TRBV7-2	CASSLGSLGYNEQFF
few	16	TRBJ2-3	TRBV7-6	CASSPGLKWVTDTQYF
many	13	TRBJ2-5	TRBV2	CASSADGQETQYF
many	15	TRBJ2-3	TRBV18	CASSISGLAADTQYF
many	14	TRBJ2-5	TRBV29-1	CSVVGQRPGQTQYF
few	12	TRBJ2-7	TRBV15	CAIRRTSGEQYF
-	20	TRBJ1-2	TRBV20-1	CSARGYGGPGQGSPTYGYTF
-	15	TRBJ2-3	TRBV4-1	CASSQPREKADTQYF
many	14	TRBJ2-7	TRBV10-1	CASSDLNREYEQYF
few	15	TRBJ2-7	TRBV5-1	CASSLEGDGHLEQYF
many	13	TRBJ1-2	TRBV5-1	CASSFDRLYGYTF
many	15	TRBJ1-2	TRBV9	CASSVRTSLGYGYTF
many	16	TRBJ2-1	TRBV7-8	CASSLTAGGLYNEQFF
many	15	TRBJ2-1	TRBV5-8	CASSLLGGDRDEQFF
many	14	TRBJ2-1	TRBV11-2	CASSLATGASEQFF
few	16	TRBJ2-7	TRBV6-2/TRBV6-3	CASSYSLTGNSYEQYF
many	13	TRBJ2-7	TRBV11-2	CASSSRVQGEQYF
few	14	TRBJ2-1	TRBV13	CASKKSGSADEQFF
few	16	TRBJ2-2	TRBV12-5	CASGLNPGTGPGELFF
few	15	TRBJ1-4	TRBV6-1	CASTQTGSLGEKLFF
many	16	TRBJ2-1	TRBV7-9	CASSPSSGRGYNEQFF
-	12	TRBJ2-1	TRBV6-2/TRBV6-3	CASSLKGGEQFF
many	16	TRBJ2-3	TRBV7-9	CASSPRGRRGTDTQYF
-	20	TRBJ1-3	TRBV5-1	CASSLDGGHSNRDSGNTIYF
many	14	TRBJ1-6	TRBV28	CASSLRGRGSPLHF
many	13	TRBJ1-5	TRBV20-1	CSARRGANQPQHF
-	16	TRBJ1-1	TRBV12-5	CASGLSGQGASTEAFF
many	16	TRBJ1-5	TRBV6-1	CASSAKDRGGGQPQHF